This T cell receptor beta chain is from a study of CD4+ T cells in melanoma. Whole-study findings and limits: A reported correlation linked neoantigen-specific CD4+ T cells to CD8+, macrophage and B cell function. In melanoma, neoantigen-specific CD4+ T cells reportedly differed in differentiation state.

The germline V gene has CDR1 MNHEY and CDR2 SVGAGI. The V end was cut by 6 bases, the J end by 3 bases, with 8 bases between. The CDR3 sequence is 12 residues long. Remarks on this clone: The target antigen is unknown.

This table comes from immunoSEQ multiplex PCR, and its TCRdb copy is limited to in-frame clones, with some not included. The sample records some 11,000 clones, approximately 61% being singletons. Sequencing was carried out using cells from a culture (not recorded whether cultured in vitro). The chain has TRBV6-5 and TRBJ1-1; D is ambiguous. The source is a human donor with melanoma. CDR3 protein: CASRAGDTEAFF. The CDR3 DNA sequence: TGTGCCAGCAGGGCCGGGGACACTGAAGCTTTCTTT.